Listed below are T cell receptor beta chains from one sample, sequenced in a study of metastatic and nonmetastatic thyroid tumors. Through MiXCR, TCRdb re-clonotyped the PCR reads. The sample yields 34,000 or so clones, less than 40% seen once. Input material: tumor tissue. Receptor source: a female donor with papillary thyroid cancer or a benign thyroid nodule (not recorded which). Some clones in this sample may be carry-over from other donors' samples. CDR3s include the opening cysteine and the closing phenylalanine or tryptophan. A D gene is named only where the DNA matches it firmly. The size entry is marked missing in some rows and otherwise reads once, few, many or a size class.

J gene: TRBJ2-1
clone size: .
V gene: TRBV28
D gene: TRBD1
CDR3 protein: CASGGGTGGNEQFF
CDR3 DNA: TGTGCCAGCGGCGGTGGGACAGGGGGGAATGAGCAGTTCTTC

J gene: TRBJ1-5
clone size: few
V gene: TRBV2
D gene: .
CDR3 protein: CASSEQVSGDQPQHF
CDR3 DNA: TGTGCCAGCAGTGAACAGGTTTCGGGCGATCAGCCCCAGCATTTT

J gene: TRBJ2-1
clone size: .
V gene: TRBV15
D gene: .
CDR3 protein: CATSATGAEYNEQFF
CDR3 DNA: TGTGCCACCAGCGCTACGGGAGCTGAATACAATGAGCAGTTCTTC

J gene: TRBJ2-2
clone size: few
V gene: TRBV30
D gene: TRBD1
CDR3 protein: CAWGTGTDTGELFF
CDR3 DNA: TGTGCCTGGGGGACCGGGACAGACACCGGGGAGCTGTTTTTT

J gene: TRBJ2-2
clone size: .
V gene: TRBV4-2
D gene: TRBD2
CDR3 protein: CASSQGLADTGELFF
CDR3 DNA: TGTGCCAGCAGCCAGGGACTAGCGGACACCGGGGAGCTGTTTTTT

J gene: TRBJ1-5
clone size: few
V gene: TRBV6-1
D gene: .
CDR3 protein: CASSESQDSNQPQHF
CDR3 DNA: TGTGCCAGCAGTGAGTCACAGGATAGCAATCAGCCCCAGCATTTT

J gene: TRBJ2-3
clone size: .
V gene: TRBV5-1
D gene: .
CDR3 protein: CASSLPSSTDTQYF
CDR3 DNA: TGCGCCAGCAGCTTACCTTCCAGCACAGATACGCAGTATTTT

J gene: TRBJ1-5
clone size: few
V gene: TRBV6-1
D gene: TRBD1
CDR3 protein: CASRDGTDNQPQHF
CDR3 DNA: TGTGCCAGCAGGGACGGGACAGACAATCAGCCCCAGCATTTT

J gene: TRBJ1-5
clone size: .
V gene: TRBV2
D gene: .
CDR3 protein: CASSGGQRNQPQHF
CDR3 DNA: TGTGCCAGCAGTGGTGGACAGAGGAATCAGCCCCAGCATTTT

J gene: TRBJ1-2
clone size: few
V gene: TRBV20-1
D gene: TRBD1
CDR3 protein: CSAPGGTGASIGYGYTF
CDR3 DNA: TGCAGTGCCCCGGGTGGGACAGGGGCTTCCATCGGCTATGGCTACACCTTC

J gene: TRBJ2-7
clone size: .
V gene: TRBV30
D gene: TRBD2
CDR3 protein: CAWSRLAGVRAYEQYF
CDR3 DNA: TGTGCCTGGAGTCGGCTAGCGGGAGTCAGGGCCTACGAGCAGTACTTC

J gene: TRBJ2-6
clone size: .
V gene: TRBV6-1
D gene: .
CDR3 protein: CASSPQGDGANVLTF
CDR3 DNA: TGTGCCAGCAGCCCCCAGGGCGATGGGGCCAACGTCCTGACTTTC

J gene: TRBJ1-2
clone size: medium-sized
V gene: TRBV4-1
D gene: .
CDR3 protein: CASSQEGRRLTYGYTF
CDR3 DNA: TGCGCCAGCAGCCAAGAGGGGCGCAGGTTAACTTATGGCTACACCTTC

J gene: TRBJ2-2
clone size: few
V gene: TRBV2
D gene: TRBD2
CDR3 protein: CASSGLAEGGELFF
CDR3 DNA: TGTGCCAGCAGCGGACTAGCGGAGGGCGGGGAGCTGTTTTTT

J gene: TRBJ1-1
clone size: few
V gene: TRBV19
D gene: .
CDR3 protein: CASSRAGDTEAFF
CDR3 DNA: TGTGCCAGTAGTAGGGCGGGCGACACTGAAGCTTTCTTT

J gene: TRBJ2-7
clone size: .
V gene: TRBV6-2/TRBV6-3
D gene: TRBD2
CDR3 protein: CASSYPDGTSVYEQYF
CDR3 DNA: TGTGCCAGCAGTTATCCCGACGGGACTAGCGTCTACGAGCAGTACTTC

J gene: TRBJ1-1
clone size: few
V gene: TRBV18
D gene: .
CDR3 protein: CASSPQTVRGGDTEAFF
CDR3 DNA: TGTGCCAGCTCACCACAAACCGTACGGGGAGGGGACACTGAAGCTTTCTTT

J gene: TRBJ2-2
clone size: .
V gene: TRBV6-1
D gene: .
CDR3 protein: CASSAYRRNTGELFF
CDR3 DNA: TGTGCCAGCAGTGCCTACAGGAGGAACACCGGGGAGCTGTTTTTT

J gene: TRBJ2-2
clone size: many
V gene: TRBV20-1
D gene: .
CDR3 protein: CSARDSTDREGELFF
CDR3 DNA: TGCAGTGCTAGAGATAGTACAGACCGAGAAGGGGAGCTGTTTTTT

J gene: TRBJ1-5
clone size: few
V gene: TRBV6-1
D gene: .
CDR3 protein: CASSEVVQPQHF
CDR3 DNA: TGCGCCAGCAGTGAAGTGGTACAGCCCCAGCATTTT

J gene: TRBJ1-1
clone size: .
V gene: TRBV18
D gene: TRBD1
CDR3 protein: CASSPSRGQTEAFF
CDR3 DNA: TGTGCCAGCTCACCATCGAGGGGGCAAACTGAAGCTTTCTTT

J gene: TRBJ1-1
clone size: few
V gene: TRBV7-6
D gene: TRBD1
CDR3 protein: CASSATGTEAFF
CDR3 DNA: TGTGCCAGCAGCGCGACAGGGACTGAAGCTTTCTTT

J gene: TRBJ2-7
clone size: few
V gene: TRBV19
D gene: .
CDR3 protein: CASSTFGGAQYF
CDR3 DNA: TGTGCCAGTAGCACCTTTGGGGGGGCGCAGTACTTC

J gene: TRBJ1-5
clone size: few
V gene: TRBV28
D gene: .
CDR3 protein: CASNRDGRNQPQHF
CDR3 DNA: TGTGCCAGCAATCGAGACGGACGGAATCAGCCCCAGCATTTT

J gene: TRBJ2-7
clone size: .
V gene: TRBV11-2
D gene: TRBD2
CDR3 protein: CASSLYAGGPYEQYF
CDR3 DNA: TGTGCCAGCAGCTTATACGCGGGAGGGCCCTACGAGCAGTACTTC

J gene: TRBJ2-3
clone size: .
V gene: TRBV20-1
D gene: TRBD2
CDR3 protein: CSAKGFGGLAGSTDTQYF
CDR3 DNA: TGCAGTGCTAAAGGGTTTGGGGGACTAGCGGGGTCCACAGATACGCAGTATTTT

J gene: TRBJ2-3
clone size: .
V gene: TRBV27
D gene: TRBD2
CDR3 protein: CASRPTEAGETDTQYF
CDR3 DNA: TGTGCCAGCAGACCGACGGAAGCGGGAGAGACAGATACGCAGTATTTT

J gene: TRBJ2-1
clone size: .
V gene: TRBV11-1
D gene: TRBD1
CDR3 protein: CASSLDRGTYNEQFF
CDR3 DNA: TGTGCCAGCAGCTTAGACAGGGGGACATACAATGAGCAGTTCTTC

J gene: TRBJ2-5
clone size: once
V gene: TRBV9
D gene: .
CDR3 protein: CASSPGFQETQYF
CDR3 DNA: TGTGCCAGCAGCCCAGGGTTTCAAGAGACCCAGTACTTC

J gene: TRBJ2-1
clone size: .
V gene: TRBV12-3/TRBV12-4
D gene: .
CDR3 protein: CASSLAVSSYNEQFF
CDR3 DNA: TGTGCCAGCAGCTTAGCCGTAAGCTCCTACAATGAGCAGTTCTTC